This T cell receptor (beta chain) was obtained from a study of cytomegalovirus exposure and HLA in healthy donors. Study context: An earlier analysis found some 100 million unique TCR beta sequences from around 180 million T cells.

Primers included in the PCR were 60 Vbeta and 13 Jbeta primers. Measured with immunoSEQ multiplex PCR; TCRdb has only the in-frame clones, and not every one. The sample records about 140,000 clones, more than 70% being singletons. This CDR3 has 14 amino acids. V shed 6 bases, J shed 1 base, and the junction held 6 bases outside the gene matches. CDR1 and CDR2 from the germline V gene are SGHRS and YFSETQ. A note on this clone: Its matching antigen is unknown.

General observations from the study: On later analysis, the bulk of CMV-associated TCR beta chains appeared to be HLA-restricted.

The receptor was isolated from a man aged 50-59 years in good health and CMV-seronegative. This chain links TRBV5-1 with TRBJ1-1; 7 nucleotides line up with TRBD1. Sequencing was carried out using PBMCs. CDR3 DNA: TGCGCCAGCACACCCGGGACAGAGAACACTGAAGCTTTCTTT. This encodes CASTPGTENTEAFF.